Listed here are 29 T cell receptor beta chains from one sample, sequenced in a study of blood T cell repertoires in COVID-19. The table came from immunoSEQ multiplex PCR; TCRdb's copy has only in-frame clones and leaves some out. The sample includes 120,000 or so clones, approximately 90% of them seen just once. Sample: peripheral blood. The receptors come from a human donor in a cohort sampled during active COVID-19.

The chain is built from TRBV3-1 (or the pseudogene TRBV3-2) and TRBJ2-7, with D perhaps matching TRBD1 (5 bases). CDR3 length: 12 amino acids. Trimming removed 3 bases from V and 2 bases from J, with 5 bases in between. Germline V gene sequence: CDR1 LGHDT, CDR2 YNNKEL (reference sequence). The CDR3 coding sequence is TGTGCCAGCAGCCAGACAGCCTACGAGCAGTACTTC. Translated, it gives CASSQTAYEQYF.

This clone was observed once. The gene calls are TRBV29-1 and TRBJ1-5, with 7 bases matching TRBD1. The CDR3 extends over 14 amino acids. Germline lookup yields CDR1 SQVTM and CDR2 ANQGSEA. V was clipped by 4 bases and J by 5 bases; unmatched bases: 8. Written as DNA, the CDR3 is TGCAGCGTTGTCTTGGGACAGCGCGATCAGCCCCAGCATTTT. Residues: CSVVLGQRDQPQHF.

There are a few counts of this clone. V is TRBV28 and J is TRBJ2-7; a weak D match, TRBD2 (5 bases). Germline V gene data show CDR1 as MDHEN and CDR2 as SYDVKM. The CDR3 totals 14 residues. The V gene lost 5 bases and the J gene lost 3 bases, with 14 bases spanning the gap. The CDR3 DNA follows: TGTGCCAGCAGTATCCCAGTGGGAGTCTACGAGCAGTACTTC. The encoded protein is CASSIPVGVYEQYF.

This chain links TRBV6-5 with TRBJ1-3; D uncertain. V shed 6 bases and J shed 0 bases, with 12 bases lying between them. Per germline, CDR1 MNHEY and CDR2 SVGAGI. The CDR3 totals 15 residues. CDR3: CASSSQAGSGNTIYF. In DNA, the CDR3 is TGTGCCAGCAGCTCTCAGGCTGGCTCTGGAAACACCATATATTTT.

The V call is TRBV7-2, the J call TRBJ2-7; possibly TRBD1 for D (6 bases). V was trimmed by 4 bases and J by 2 bases, leaving 9 bases between them. The CDR3 length is 13 residues. Germline CDR1 is SGHTA and CDR2 is FQGNSA. Here the CDR3 reads CASSSRTAYEQYF. The CDR3, as DNA: TGTGCCAGCAGCTCTCGGACAGCCTACGAGCAGTACTTC. The full variable domain, rest sourced from reference TRBV7-2 and TRBJ2-7, is GAGVSQSPSNKVTEKGKDVELRCDPISGHTALYWYRQSLGQGLEFLIYFQGNSAPDKSGLPSDRFSAERTGGSVSTLTIQRTQQEDSAVYLCASSSRTAYEQYFGPGTRLTVT.

The CDR3 DNA is TGTGCCAGCAGCTTCACAGACTACAATGAGCAGTTCTTC. This codes for CASSFTDYNEQFF. The genes are TRBV11-2 and TRBJ2-1; D call uncertain. CDR3 length equals 13 residues. The V gene lost 3 bases and the J gene lost 3 bases, with 6 bases spanning the gap. CDR1 and CDR2 (germline): SGHAT, FQNNGV.

The chain couples TRBV5-6 to TRBJ2-2; D is ambiguous. The germline V and J ends were trimmed by 1 base and 4 bases, with 14 bases remaining between them. Looked up from germline, CDR1 is SGHDT and CDR2 is YYEEEE. This CDR3 contains 16 residues. Here the CDR3 DNA reads TGTGCCAGCAGCTTGCCCTCCTGGCGGTCCACCGGGGAGCTGTTTTTT. Translating gives CASSLPSWRSTGELFF. The full variable domain, with the rest looked up from reference TRBV5-6 and TRBJ2-2, is DAGVTQSPTHLIKTRGQQVTLRCSPKSGHDTVSWYQQALGQGPQFIFQYYEEEERQRGNFPDRFSGHQFPNYSSELNVNALLLGDSALYLCASSLPSWRSTGELFFGEGSRLTVL.

This chain links TRBV30 with TRBJ1-1; a possible D gene is TRBD1 (6 bases). V shed 4 bases and J shed 0 bases, with 18 bases lying between them. Germline assignment: CDR1 GTSNPN and CDR2 SVGIG (reference sequence). The CDR3 runs to 16 residues. The CDR3 nucleotides are TGTGCCTGGAAGGGCTCTGGACAGAACATGAACACTGAAGCTTTCTTT. The encoded protein is CAWKGSGQNMNTEAFF.

The chain has TRBV18 and TRBJ2-2; no firm D call. With 4 bases removed from V and 1 base from J, the gap between germline ends came to 13 bases. CDR1 is KGHSH and CDR2 is LQKENI in the germline V gene. CDR3 length: 16 amino acids. CDR3 in amino acids: CASSLLESLNTGELFF. CDR3 in DNA: TGTGCCAGCTCACTCCTAGAGTCCCTGAACACCGGGGAGCTGTTTTTT.

The chain joins TRBV19 to TRBJ2-7; D not resolved. V dropped 5 bases and J dropped 4 bases, with 24 bases sitting between them. The CDR3 loop spans 17 amino acids. The germline V gene encodes CDR1 LNHDA and CDR2 SQIVND (reference sequence). The CDR3 sequence is CASSQGRWALLEYEQYF. The CDR3 DNA reads as TGTGCCAGTAGTCAAGGAAGGTGGGCACTCCTTGAGTACGAGCAGTACTTC. Complete variable domain (other parts from reference TRBV19 and TRBJ2-7): DGGITQSPKYLFRKEGQNVTLSCEQNLNHDAMYWYRQDPGQGLRLIYYSQIVNDFQKGDIAEGYSVSREKKESFPLTVTSAQKNPTAFYLCASSQGRWALLEYEQYFGPGTRLTVT.

The J gene is TRBJ1-1, the V gene TRBV6-5; D uncertain. This CDR3 spans 13 amino acids. The V and J ends lost 1 base and 4 bases respectively, with 7 bases between them. Looked up from germline, CDR1 is MNHEY and CDR2 is SVGAGI. In nucleotides, the CDR3 is TGTGCCAGCAGTTACTATTTCGGCACTGAAGCTTTCTTT. Protein: CASSYYFGTEAFF.

The chain joins TRBV19 to TRBJ2-7, with D perhaps matching TRBD1 (6 bases). Germline values: CDR1 LNHDA, CDR2 SQIVND (reference sequence). CDR3 length: 14 residues. V lost 3 bases and J 2 bases, leaving 11 bases between the germline ends. DNA for the CDR3: TGTGCCAGTAGTATGCAGGGGTGGACCTACGAGCAGTACTTC. It is translated as CASSMQGWTYEQYF.

The rearrangement links TRBV5-6 to TRBJ2-7; 8 bases map to TRBD2. Germline-derived CDR1 and CDR2 are SGHDT and YYEEEE. Trimming cost V 4 bases and J 2 bases; bases outside gene matches: 11. CDR3 length: 16 amino acids. CDR3 DNA sequence: TGTGCCAGCAGCCCCAGCGGGGGCCTTCCAACCTACGAGCAGTACTTC. It codes for CASSPSGGLPTYEQYF.

This chain links TRBV27 with TRBJ2-5; 12 positions match TRBD1. The J segment lost 0 bases and the V segment lost 5 bases, leaving 7 bases of the junction unmatched. Germline V gene sequence: CDR1 MNHEY, CDR2 SMNVEV (reference sequence). The CDR3 spans 17 residues. The CDR3 DNA follows: TGTGCCAGCAGTCCCGGGACAGGGGGCGCGAACCAAGAGACCCAGTACTTC. It codes for CASSPGTGGANQETQYF.

The CDR3 sequence: CASSPGLAGGPVWYEQYF. CDR3 in DNA: TGTGCCAGCAGTCCGGGACTAGCGGGAGGGCCCGTATGGTACGAGCAGTACTTC. V usage is TRBV6-6 and J usage is TRBJ2-7, with 16 bases fitting TRBD2. The CDR3 loop spans 18 amino acids. Per germline, CDR1 MNHNY and CDR2 SVGAGI (reference sequence). With 5 bases clipped from V and 4 bases from J, the junction kept 11 bases outside the gene matches.

This clone was recorded once. This chain joins TRBV5-1 and TRBJ2-3, with D uncertain. This CDR3 contains 14 residues. Trimming pared 0 bases from V and 4 bases from J, leaving 9 bases between. The germline CDR1 and CDR2 sequences are SGHRS and YFSETQ. CDR3: CASSLAGRADTQYF. In DNA form, the CDR3 reads TGCGCCAGCAGCTTGGCCGGTAGAGCAGATACGCAGTATTTT.

The V and J genes are TRBV25-1 and TRBJ1-2; 9 positions match TRBD1. The germline gives CDR1 MGHDK, CDR2 SYGVNS. J gave up 0 bases and V 3 bases, and 8 bases lay outside the gene matches. The CDR3 is 17 amino acids. This CDR3 reads CASSDSSTGGSNYGYTF. Here the CDR3 DNA reads TGTGCCAGCAGTGATTCGTCGACAGGGGGTTCTAACTATGGCTACACCTTC.

This clone has only a few counts. The chain joins TRBV27 to TRBJ1-1; D remains ambiguous. The germline V and J ends were trimmed by 7 bases and 5 bases, with 23 bases remaining between them. CDR1 MNHEY and CDR2 SMNVEV come from the germline V gene (reference sequence). The CDR3 is made up of 16 amino acids. The CDR3 bases are TGTGCCAGCACCTCCACGACATCGGGGTCGAGGACTGAAGCTTTCTTT. This encodes CASTSTTSGSRTEAFF.

This clone was observed once. The chain employs TRBV6-5 and TRBJ2-3, with D perhaps matching TRBD1 (5 bases). Trimming took off 5 bases at V and 6 bases at J, with 15 bases between the two ends. The CDR3 extends over 14 amino acids. The germline CDR1 and CDR2 sequences are MNHEY and SVGAGI. The DNA for the CDR3 is TGTGCCAGCAGTCCGGCCCGCAGGGATGATACGCAGTATTTT. This codes for CASSPARRDDTQYF.

In this sample, this clone turned up once. This chain joins TRBV5-6 and TRBJ1-6, with TRBD1 identical over 9 bases. In germline, CDR1 is SGHDT, CDR2 YYEEEE. V lost 3 bases to trimming and J lost 7 bases; unmatched junction nucleotides: 8. CDR3 length: 16 amino acids. CDR3 sequence (DNA): TGTGCCAGCAGCTGGGGGACAGGGTCGGAAAATTCACCCCTCCACTTT. Translating it yields CASSWGTGSENSPLHF.

The chain couples TRBV7-2 to TRBJ2-5; D unresolved. Germline V lookup: CDR1 SGHTA, CDR2 FQGNSA. The CDR3 totals 14 residues. Between the trimmed V and J ends, which lost 3 bases and 10 bases, there was a span of 18 bases. The CDR3 reads CASSFSTGSRIQYF. CDR3 DNA sequence: TGTGCCAGCAGCTTTTCCACGGGTAGTAGGATCCAGTACTTC.

The chain uses TRBV16 and TRBJ1-6, with D tentatively TRBD1 (5 bases). CDR1 is KGHSY and CDR2 is FQNENV in the germline V gene. V lost 2 bases, J lost 10 bases, and 12 bases lay in between. The CDR3 spans 14 residues. This CDR3 is CASSQGGAKSPLHF. DNA for the CDR3: TGTGCCAGCAGCCAAGGTGGGGCAAAATCACCCCTCCACTTT.

This clone has just a few counts. The V call is TRBV19, the J call TRBJ2-1, with TRBD1 matching 7 bases. Germline CDR1 and CDR2: LNHDA and SQIVND (reference sequence). After removal of 4 bases from V and 4 bases from J, the junction contained 10 bases not matched to a gene. The CDR3 consists of 16 residues. The CDR3 nucleotides are TGTGCCAGTAGTACACCACGACAGGGAGAATACAATGAGCAGTTCTTC. Protein: CASSTPRQGEYNEQFF.

V and J are TRBV6-5 and TRBJ1-1; 9 bases match TRBD1. CDR1 is MNHEY, CDR2 SVGAGI, per germline. CDR3 length: 13 residues. The V segment lost 10 bases and the J segment 10 bases; nucleotides outside the gene matches: 13. CDR3: CATLSTGGLGAFF. The CDR3 DNA sequence: TGTGCCACCCTAAGCACAGGGGGCCTCGGAGCTTTCTTT.

The chain recombines TRBV19 with TRBJ1-2, with 9 positions matching TRBD1. The ends lost 6 bases at V and 6 bases at J; junction bases unmatched: 8. Germline V gene data show CDR1 as LNHDA and CDR2 as SQIVND (reference sequence). This CDR3 has 14 residues. The CDR3 region is CASRGDRAFNGYTF. The CDR3 DNA reads as TGTGCCAGTAGAGGGGACAGGGCCTTCAATGGCTACACCTTC.

The rearrangement uses TRBV10-3 and TRBJ1-1; TRBD1 aligns across 7 bases. The V gene's germline CDR1 is ENHRY and CDR2 SYGVKD. The ends lost 2 bases at V and 1 base at J; junction bases unmatched: 1. The CDR3 is made up of 14 amino acids. CDR3 protein: CAISERTGNTEAFF. CDR3 sequence (DNA): TGTGCCATCAGTGAGAGGACAGGGAACACTGAAGCTTTCTTT.

This chain connects TRBV19 to TRBJ2-2, with 7 bases aligning to TRBD1. The V gene's germline CDR1 is LNHDA and CDR2 SQIVND (reference sequence). This CDR3 is 13 amino acids long. V lost 4 bases and J lost 5; bases outside the gene matches: 1. CDR3 protein: CASSTTGTGELFF. CDR3 DNA sequence: TGTGCCAGTAGTACGACAGGGACCGGGGAGCTGTTTTTT.

This clone was detected once. This rearrangement joins TRBV11-3 to TRBJ2-7; 9 positions agree with TRBD2. Per germline, CDR1 SGHNT and CDR2 YENEEA. With V trimmed by 5 bases and J by 0 bases, 2 bases remained unmatched. This CDR3 comprises 14 residues. Here the CDR3 reads CASSVSGSSYEQYF. DNA of the CDR3: TGTGCCAGCAGCGTTAGCGGGAGCTCCTACGAGCAGTACTTC.

This clone has just one count. This sequence joins TRBV4-1 and TRBJ2-1; 10 nucleotides line up with TRBD2. The V gene end was trimmed by 1 base and the J gene end by 0 bases; junction bases not matched to a gene: 3. The length of the CDR3 is 17 residues. CDR1 is MGHRA and CDR2 is YSYEKL in the germline V gene. Here the CDR3 DNA reads TGCGCCAGCAGCCAAGTTGGACTAGCGGTCTCCTACAATGAGCAGTTCTTC. Amino acid sequence: CASSQVGLAVSYNEQFF.